A selection of T cell receptor beta chains follows, all from one sample in a study of regulatory T cells in long-lasting Graves disease. MiXCR, run by TCRdb on the multiplex PCR reads, gives a single entry per CDR3 protein. The sample records over 650,000 distinct CDR3 sequences, 30% being singletons. This specimen consisted of peripheral blood mononuclear cells (PBMCs), obtained when the disease was refractory, from a patient treated with antithyroid drugs. All receptors come from a female donor with Graves disease. CDR3s include the opening cysteine and the closing phenylalanine or tryptophan. A D gene is named only where the DNA matches it firmly. A clone size is listed for some rows: how often the clone was seen (once, few, many), or a class if it is expanded.

CDR3 protein,CDR3 DNA,clone size,D gene,J gene,V gene
CASSYLSGRRLETQYF,TGTGCCAGCAGCTACCTTAGCGGCCGCAGGCTAGAGACCCAGTACTTC,.,.,TRBJ2-5,TRBV7-2
CATSRRGLGNNQPQHF,TGTGCCACCAGCAGACGGGGGCTCGGAAACAATCAGCCCCAGCATTTT,.,.,TRBJ1-5,TRBV15
CATSRDRGALGYTF,TGTGCCACCAGCAGAGATAGGGGGGCGCTTGGCTACACCTTC,.,.,TRBJ1-2,TRBV15
CSVLGLAISYNEQFF,TGCAGCGTCCTCGGACTAGCGATATCGTACAATGAGCAGTTCTTC,few,TRBD2,TRBJ2-1,TRBV29-1
CATSGVVGGSETQYF,TGTGCCACCAGTGGTGTTGTCGGGGGTTCGGAGACCCAGTACTTC,few,.,TRBJ2-5,TRBV24-1
CASSQEARTGDRSNQPQHF,TGTGCCAGCAGCCAAGAGGCTCGGACAGGGGATCGTAGCAATCAGCCCCAGCATTTT,once,TRBD1,TRBJ1-5,TRBV3-1
CASRYGTSGNGRELFF,TGTGCCAGCAGATACGGGACTAGCGGGAACGGAAGGGAGCTGTTTTTT,few,TRBD2,TRBJ2-2,TRBV7-6
CASSSDLRETQYF,TGTGCCAGCAGTTCTGACCTACGGGAGACCCAGTACTTC,many,.,TRBJ2-5,TRBV6-5
CASLTGQSWGYTF,TGTGCCAGCCTAACGGGACAGTCTTGGGGCTACACCTTC,.,TRBD1,TRBJ1-2,TRBV28
CASRPGTAHRSGNTIYF,TGTGCCAGCAGACCTGGGACAGCGCATCGCTCTGGAAACACCATATATTTT,few,TRBD1,TRBJ1-3,TRBV6-2/TRBV6-3